This TCR beta chain was obtained from a study of blood T cell repertoires in COVID-19. Overall study context: From the United States, Italy and Spain came samples of acute and convalescent COVID-19. T cells, B-cell-depleted T cells, or PBMCs supplied cDNA or gDNA.

The trim removed 5 bases at V and 3 bases at J, leaving 7 bases unmatched. CDR1 and CDR2 from the germline V gene are LGHNT and FRNRAP. The CDR3 sequence is 15 residues long. Authors' data handling: Researchers report that nucleated cell counts were estimated from reference gene primer amplification. Generated by immunoSEQ multiplex PCR, the TCRdb table keeps only in-frame clones and is missing some. The V and J calls and clone size are taken from that table; D and trimming were inferred from the DNA. The sample shows fewer than 80,000 clones, 75% to 95% of them seen only once. The TCR comes from a human donor in a cohort sampled during active COVID-19. Sequenced sample: peripheral blood. The V call is TRBV12-5, the J call TRBJ1-1, with 9 bases that match TRBD1. The DNA for the CDR3 is TGTGCTAGTGGTCTGACAGGGGGAAGGGACACTGAAGCTTTCTTT. Encoded protein: CASGLTGGRDTEAFF.